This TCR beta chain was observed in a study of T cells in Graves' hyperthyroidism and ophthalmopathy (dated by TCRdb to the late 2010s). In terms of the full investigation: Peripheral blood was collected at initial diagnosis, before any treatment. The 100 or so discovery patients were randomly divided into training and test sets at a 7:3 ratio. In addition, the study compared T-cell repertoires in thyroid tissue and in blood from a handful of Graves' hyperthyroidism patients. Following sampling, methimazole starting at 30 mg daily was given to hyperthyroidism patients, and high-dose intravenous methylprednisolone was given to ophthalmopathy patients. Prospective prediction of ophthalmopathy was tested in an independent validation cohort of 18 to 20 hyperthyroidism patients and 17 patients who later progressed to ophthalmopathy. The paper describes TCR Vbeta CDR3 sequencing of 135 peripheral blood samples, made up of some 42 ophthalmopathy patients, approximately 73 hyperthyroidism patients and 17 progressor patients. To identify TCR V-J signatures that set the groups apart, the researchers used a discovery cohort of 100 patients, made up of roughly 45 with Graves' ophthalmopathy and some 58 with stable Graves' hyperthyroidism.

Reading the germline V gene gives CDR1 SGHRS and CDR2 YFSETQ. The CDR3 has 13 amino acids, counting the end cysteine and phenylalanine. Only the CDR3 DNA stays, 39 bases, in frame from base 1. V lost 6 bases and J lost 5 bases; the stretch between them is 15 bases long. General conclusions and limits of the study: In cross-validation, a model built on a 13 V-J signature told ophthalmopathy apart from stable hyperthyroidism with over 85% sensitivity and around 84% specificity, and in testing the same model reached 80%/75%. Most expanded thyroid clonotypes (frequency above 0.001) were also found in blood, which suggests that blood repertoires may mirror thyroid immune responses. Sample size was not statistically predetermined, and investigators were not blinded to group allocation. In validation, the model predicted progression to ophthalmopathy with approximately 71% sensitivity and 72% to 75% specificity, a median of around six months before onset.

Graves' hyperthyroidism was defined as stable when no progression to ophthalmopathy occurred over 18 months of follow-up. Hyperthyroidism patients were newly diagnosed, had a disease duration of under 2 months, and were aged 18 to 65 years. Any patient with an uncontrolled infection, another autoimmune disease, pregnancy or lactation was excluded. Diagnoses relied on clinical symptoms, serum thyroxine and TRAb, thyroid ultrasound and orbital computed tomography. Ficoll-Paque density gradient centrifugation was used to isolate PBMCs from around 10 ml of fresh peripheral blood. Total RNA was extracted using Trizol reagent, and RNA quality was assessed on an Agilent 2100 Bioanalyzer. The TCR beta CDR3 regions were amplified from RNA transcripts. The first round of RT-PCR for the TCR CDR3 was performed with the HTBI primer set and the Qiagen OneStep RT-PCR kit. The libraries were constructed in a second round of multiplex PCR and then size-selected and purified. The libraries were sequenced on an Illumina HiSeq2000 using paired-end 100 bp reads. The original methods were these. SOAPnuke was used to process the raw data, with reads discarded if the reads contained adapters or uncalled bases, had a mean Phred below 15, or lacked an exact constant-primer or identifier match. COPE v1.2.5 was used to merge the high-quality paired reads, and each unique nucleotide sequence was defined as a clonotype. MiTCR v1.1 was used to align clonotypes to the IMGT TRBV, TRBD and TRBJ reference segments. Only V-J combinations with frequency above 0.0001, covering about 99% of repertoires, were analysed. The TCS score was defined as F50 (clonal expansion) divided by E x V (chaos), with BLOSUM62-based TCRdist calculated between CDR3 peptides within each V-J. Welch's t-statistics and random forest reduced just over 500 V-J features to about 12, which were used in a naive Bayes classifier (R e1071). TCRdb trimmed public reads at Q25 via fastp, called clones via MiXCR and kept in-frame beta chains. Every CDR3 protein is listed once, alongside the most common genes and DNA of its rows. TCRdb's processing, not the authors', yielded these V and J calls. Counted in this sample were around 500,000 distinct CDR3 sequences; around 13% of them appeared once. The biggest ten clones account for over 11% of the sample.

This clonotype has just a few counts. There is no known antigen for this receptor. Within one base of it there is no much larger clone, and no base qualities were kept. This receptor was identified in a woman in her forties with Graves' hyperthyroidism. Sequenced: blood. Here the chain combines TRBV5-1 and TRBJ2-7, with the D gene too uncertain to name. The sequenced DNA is TGCGCCAGCACCCCCGGTGAGAACGACGAGCAGTACTTC. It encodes CASTPGENDEQYF.